A single count supports the clone carrying this TCR beta chain. Its antigen remains unknown. This entry comes from a study of blood T cells in healthy people across ages. Study-wide background: The capture of about one barcoded beta molecule per two T cells was achieved by template switching. General study results and limits: Unsorted PBMCs ruled out conclusive naive versus antigen-experienced comparison.

The second PCR ran about 6 to 12 cycles with a sample-barcoded 5' primer and J-beta primers. Every molecule of cDNA carried a tag from a template-switch adaptor with 12 random nucleotides. TCRdb fed the 5' RACE reads into MiXCR, producing one record per CDR3 protein. The sample holds 750,000 to 950,000 distinct CDR3 sequences, about 53% seen once. Sequencing was performed on blood. The source of this sequence is a man at least 80 years old in good health.

Here the CDR3 DNA reads TGTGCCAGCAGATCCGGGACGCTTTCCTACGAGCAGTACTTC. Amino acid sequence: CASRSGTLSYEQYF. This sequence joins TRBV28 and TRBJ2-7; D could derive from TRBD1 or TRBD2 (5 bases each). CDR1 is MDHEN, CDR2 SYDVKM, per germline. The CDR3 extends over 14 amino acids. V was trimmed by 6 bases and J by 1 base, leaving 13 bases between them.